This T cell receptor (beta chain) is drawn from a study of blood T cell repertoires in COVID-19. Study-wide context: There were acute and convalescent COVID-19 samples, and they came from the United States, Italy and Spain. T cells, B-cell-depleted T cells, or PBMCs provided the cDNA or gDNA that served as material.

In the authors' methods: Estimates of nucleated cell counts were drawn from the amplification of reference gene primers. Method: immunoSEQ multiplex PCR; TCRdb's copy keeps in-frame clones and lacks some. That table furnishes V, J and clone size, whereas the DNA furnished D and trimming. The sample has about 280,000 clones, 85% seen once; the top ten hold roughly 15%. The CDR3 has 18 amino acids. Germline V CDR1 and CDR2: MNHNS, SASEGT. After removal of 4 bases from V and 8 bases from J, the junction contained 19 bases not matched to a gene. Material: peripheral blood. The V and J genes are TRBV6-1 and TRBJ2-1; 8 bases agree with TRBD1. The TCR sequence derives from a human donor in a cohort sampled during active COVID-19. DNA of the CDR3: TGTGCCAGCAGTGCAAACAGGGGGGAACAGCGAAGGTCCCATGAGCAGTTCTTC. Its protein is CASSANRGEQRRSHEQFF.